A selection of T cell receptor beta chains follows, all from one sample in a study of response to subunit inactivated influenza vaccine. TCRdb passed the RT-PCR reads through MiXCR, listing each CDR3 protein once. The table lists under 950,000 distinct CDR3 sequences, around 20% of them singletons. Sequences were derived from PBMCs from blood, sampled more than 4 days after vaccination. These receptors were collected from a man aged 50 to 60 who received an inactivated influenza vaccine. The CDR3 runs from the conserved cysteine through the conserved F or W. A D gene is named only where the DNA matches it firmly. Rows give clone size only sometimes, using once, few, many, or a class for an expanded clone.

d_gene | abundance | j_gene | v_gene | CDR3nt | CDR3aa
NA | few | TRBJ1-5 | TRBV28 | TGTGCCAGCAGACCCCCGGCCCCAGGCAATCAGCCCCAGCATTTT | CASRPPAPGNQPQHF
NA | NA | TRBJ2-2 | TRBV24-1 | TGTGCCACCAGTGCTTCTAGGACCGGGGAGCTGTTTTTT | CATSASRTGELFF
TRBD1 | few | TRBJ2-1 | TRBV6-5 | TGTGCCAGCAGTTATTTACAGGGGTCCTACAATGAGCAGTTCTTC | CASSYLQGSYNEQFF
NA | few | TRBJ1-1 | TRBV3-1 | TGTGCCAGCAGCCAGGGGGCCTACAGGAACACTGAAGCTTTCTTT | CASSQGAYRNTEAFF
NA | NA | TRBJ2-4 | TRBV12-2 | TGTGCAAGTCGCTTGACTCAGTACTTC | CASRLTQYF
NA | NA | TRBJ2-1 | TRBV20-1 | TGCAGTGCTACCCAGACTTACATCTATGAGCAGTTCTTC | CSATQTYIYEQFF
NA | NA | TRBJ2-5 | TRBV5-1 | TGCGCCAGCAGCTCTTGGAAACGAGACAGGGGAGGGGAGACCCAGTACTTC | CASSSWKRDRGGETQYF
NA | many | TRBJ2-5 | TRBV20-1 | TGCAGTGCTCCCCTTGGGGACGTAAAGACCCAGTACTTC | CSAPLGDVKTQYF
TRBD2 | NA | TRBJ2-1 | TRBV7-6 | TGTGCCAGCAGTCTAGCGGCTAGCGGGGGGTACAATGAGCAGTTCTTC | CASSLAASGGYNEQFF
NA | NA | TRBJ1-6 | TRBV7-2 | TGTGCCAGCAGCTTGTTTACCCCCGGCTATAATTCACCCCTCCACTTT | CASSLFTPGYNSPLHF
TRBD2 | NA | TRBJ2-3 | TRBV27 | TGTGCCAGCAGCCAAATGGCTAGCGGTACAGATACGCAGTATTTT | CASSQMASGTDTQYF
TRBD1 | few | TRBJ2-1 | TRBV10-3 | TGTGCCATCAGTGGAGGGACAGGGAGGGAACAAGCCCATGAGCAGTTCTTC | CAISGGTGREQAHEQFF
TRBD2 | NA | TRBJ2-3 | TRBV20-1 | TGCAGTGCCGACGGGCGGCTAGCGGATAGCACAGATACGCAGTATTTT | CSADGRLADSTDTQYF
TRBD2 | NA | TRBJ2-6 | TRBV2 | TGTGCCAGCGGGGAGGGCTTCTCTGGGGCCAACGTCCTGACTTTC | CASGEGFSGANVLTF
TRBD2 | NA | TRBJ2-3 | TRBV18 | TGTGCCAGCTCACCCAGTCTAGCGGGGGGCACAGATACGCAGTATTTT | CASSPSLAGGTDTQYF
NA | few | TRBJ2-5 | TRBV20-1 | TGCAGTGCTAGAGTTAGGTTGGAGACCCAGTACTTC | CSARVRLETQYF
NA | few | TRBJ1-1 | TRBV20-1 | TGCAGTACCTTGTGGGGGCCTGAAGCTTTCTTT | CSTLWGPEAFF
NA | NA | TRBJ2-7 | TRBV3-1 | TGTGCCAGCAGCCAAGGGGGGCGCAGGAGCTCCTACGAGCAGTACTTC | CASSQGGRRSSYEQYF
NA | NA | TRBJ1-2 | TRBV28 | TGTACCAGCAGGACCGACAGCTATGGCTACACCTTC | CTSRTDSYGYTF
NA | few | TRBJ1-4 | TRBV28 | TGTGCCAGCAGTATAATACCTCCACTGACAACTAATGAAAAACTGTTTTTT | CASSIIPPLTTNEKLFF
NA | NA | TRBJ2-3 | TRBV20-1 | TGCAGTGCTAGTGACGGCGGGAGCACAGATACGCAGTATTTT | CSASDGGSTDTQYF
NA | NA | TRBJ2-2 | TRBV12-3/TRBV12-4 | TGTGCCAGCAGTTTAAATTGGGTCGCGAACACCGGGGAGCTGTTTTTT | CASSLNWVANTGELFF
NA | NA | TRBJ2-5 | TRBV20-1 | TGCAGTGCTAGAGACCTGAGGGTAATGGAGACCCAGTACTTC | CSARDLRVMETQYF
NA | few | TRBJ2-7 | TRBV4-3 | TGCGCCAGCAGCCAAGCCCCCCGGGGAACTTTCTACGAGCAGTACTTC | CASSQAPRGTFYEQYF
TRBD2 | NA | TRBJ2-7 | TRBV5-1 | TGCGCCAGCAGCTCTGTAACACTAGCGACGACCTACGAGCAGTACTTC | CASSSVTLATTYEQYF
NA | NA | TRBJ1-2 | TRBV12-3/TRBV12-4 | NA | CASSFGAGGDYTF
TRBD1 | NA | TRBJ2-7 | TRBV11-2 | TGTGCCAGCAGCCCGGACAGGGACAGACACGAGCAGTACTTC | CASSPDRDRHEQYF
TRBD2 | NA | TRBJ2-7 | TRBV20-1 | TGCAGTGCTAGAGGGACTAGCGGGGGACCCTACGAGCAGTACTTC | CSARGTSGGPYEQYF
TRBD1 | few | TRBJ2-7 | TRBV20-1 | TGCAGTGCTAGGTCGGGACAGCTACCTAGCTCCTACGAGCAGTACTTC | CSARSGQLPSSYEQYF
TRBD1 | few | TRBJ1-5 | TRBV12-3/TRBV12-4 | TGTGCCAGCAGCCCATTGGGACAGGGGGCGAATCAGCCCCAGCATTTT | CASSPLGQGANQPQHF
NA | NA | TRBJ1-1 | TRBV10-3 | TGTGCCATCAGTGTGGGGCCCCCGGGTACTGAAGCTTTCTTT | CAISVGPPGTEAFF
NA | few | TRBJ1-3 | TRBV7-8 | TGTGCCAGCTTCCCCGGGCAGGGCAGGATTCGGGGAAACACCATATATTTT | CASFPGQGRIRGNTIYF
NA | few | TRBJ2-3 | TRBV12-3/TRBV12-4 | TGTGCCAGCAGTTTCCTACCCTCTAGCACAGATACGCAGTATTTT | CASSFLPSSTDTQYF
NA | few | TRBJ2-3 | TRBV4-3 | TGCGCCAGCAGCGCTCGGGGTAGCCTACGGACAGATACGCAGTATTTT | CASSARGSLRTDTQYF
NA | few | TRBJ2-1 | TRBV7-9 | TGTGCCAGCAGCTCAACTTTGGGGGGAGGTCTTGAGCAGTTCTTC | CASSSTLGGGLEQFF
TRBD1 | NA | TRBJ2-3 | TRBV10-3 | TGTGCCATCAGTGCATCCGGGACAGGCACAGATACGCAGTATTTT | CAISASGTGTDTQYF
NA | NA | TRBJ2-1 | TRBV18 | TGTGCCAGCTCACCGAAACCGGGAACCTACAATGAGCAGTTCTTC | CASSPKPGTYNEQFF
NA | NA | TRBJ2-2 | TRBV15 | TGTGCCACCAGCAGAGGAAGGGCGAACACCGGGGAGCTGTTTTTT | CATSRGRANTGELFF
NA | few | TRBJ2-1 | TRBV11-2 | TGTGCCAGCAGCTTAGGGGCGTGGGGCGGTGAGCAGTTCTTC | CASSLGAWGGEQFF
NA | few | TRBJ1-1 | TRBV28 | TGTGCCAGCAGTTTATTGCGGGTTGAAGCTTTCTTT | CASSLLRVEAFF
NA | few | TRBJ2-3 | TRBV20-1 | TGCAGTGCTAGAGATGTGGCTACTTCATTGGATACGCAGTATTTT | CSARDVATSLDTQYF